The 16 T cell receptor delta chains in this list originate from one sample, sequenced in a study of Vδ1+ human thymocytes. Extracted RNA was reverse transcribed into cDNA. Pooled V-gene forward primers with one constant-region reverse primer generated the CDR3 amplicons by multiplex PCR. TCRdb fed the multiplex PCR reads into CATT to redo clone calling. The table lists about 53,000 delta-chain clones, approximately 15% of them singletons. Whole-study results and caveats: Thymic TRG and TRD repertoires appeared highly polyclonal.

Which antigens these TCRs recognize remains unknown. Material: Vdelta1+ gamma-delta thymocytes from the thymus. The subset denotes: FACS-sorted CD3+ TCRalphabeta- TCRVdelta1+ TCRVdelta2- thymocytes. Source of these receptors: a girl under three years old who had congenital heart surgery.

On this clone: Compared with germline, one end of the junction differs, possibly owing to a read error. The genes are TRDV1 and TRDJ1; TRDD3 aligns across 10 bases. Germline V gives CDR1 TSWWSYY, CDR2 QGS. This CDR3 contains 23 residues. The CDR3 bases are TGTGCTCTTGGGGATGGGCTCCTACAATACTGGGGGATGACCGCCCAGTACACAGATAGACTCATCTTT. Its translation is CALGDGLLQYWGMTAQYTDRLIF.

This chain links TRDV1 with TRDJ1, with TRDD3 matching 8 bases. The CDR3 has 19 residues. Germline lookup yields CDR1 TSWWSYY and CDR2 QGS. With 3 bases clipped from V and 0 bases from J, the junction kept 15 bases outside the gene matches. The DNA for the CDR3 is TGTGCTCTTGGGGACCTGGTGATAGGGATACGGTCGTACACCGATAAACTCATCTTT. It specifies CALGDLVIGIRSYTDKLIF.

The chain employs TRDV1 and TRDJ1; TRDD3 aligns across 9 bases. The CDR3 spans 18 residues. V gave up 0 bases and J gave up 4 bases; unmatched junction bases: 12. CDR1 TSWWSYY and CDR2 QGS come from the germline V gene. The CDR3 region has the DNA TGTGCTCTTGGGGAACTAGTACTGGGGGACCGGCGTCTCGATAAACTCATCTTT. Protein sequence: CALGELVLGDRRLDKLIF.

V gene TRDV1 combines with J gene TRDJ1, with D perhaps TRDD2 or TRDD3 (6 bases each). V shed 1 base and J shed 2 bases, with 26 bases lying between them. Germline V gives CDR1 TSWWSYY, CDR2 QGS. This CDR3 region has 20 residues. The CDR3 coding sequence is TGTGCTCTTGGGGAACGCTCCTACGGCTGGGGATCCAAAAGGACCGATAAACTCATCTTT. Its protein product is CALGERSYGWGSKRTDKLIF.

In its sample, this clone was seen a few times. J is TRDJ1 and V is TRDV1; D remains ambiguous. Per germline, CDR1 TSWWSYY and CDR2 QGS. This CDR3 comprises 14 residues. The ends were cut back, 2 bases at V and 3 bases at J, with 10 bases in the middle. CDR3 loop: CALGEFTFPDKLIF. CDR3 nucleotide sequence: TGTGCTCTTGGGGAATTTACGTTTCCCGATAAACTCATCTTT.

This clone was seen a few times. The chain carries TRDV2 and TRDJ1, with TRDD3 matching over 13 bases. V dropped 6 bases and J dropped 0; count of bases not matched to a gene: 39. Per germline, CDR1 GEAIGNYY and CDR2 EKD. This CDR3 contains 27 residues. The DNA of the CDR3 is TGTGCCTGTCCACCCCGGCCCATGTTAAAGTATTACTGGGGGATACGCCTCAGGCTTTTGTACACCGATAAACTCATCTTT. It translates to CACPPRPMLKYYWGIRLRLLYTDKLIF.

This clone came up a few times. This chain links TRDV1 with TRDJ1; TRDD3 matches at 12 bases. The V gene end was trimmed by 3 bases and the J gene end by 0 bases; junction bases not matched to a gene: 29. CDR1 and CDR2 (germline): TSWWSYY, QGS. The CDR3 covers 25 residues. CDR3 DNA sequence: TGTGCTCTTGGGGATGGGCCCTTCCTACGAACTGGGGGATACCGATCCCACCGGTACACCGATAAACTCATCTTT. Amino acids: CALGDGPFLRTGGYRSHRYTDKLIF.

The V gene is TRDV1, the J gene TRDJ1; D not certain. Germline CDR1 and CDR2: TSWWSYY and QGS. The CDR3 runs to 17 residues. Trimming took 5 bases from V and 0 from J, leaving 19 bases between them. The CDR3 DNA is TGTGCTCTTGGGTATTCCCCCAAAGGGCTTCACACCGATAAACTCATCTTT. Protein: CALGYSPKGLHTDKLIF.

This clone has a handful of counts. The chain couples TRDV1 to TRDJ1, with D maybe TRDD3 (6 bases). Germline CDR1 reads TSWWSYY; CDR2 reads QGS. There are 20 residues in the CDR3. Trimming stripped 0 bases from V and 0 bases from J, with 23 bases between. CDR3 coding DNA: TGTGCTCTTGGGGAACTACCTCCCCCAATGGGGGCTCCGTACACCGATAAACTCATCTTT. The encoded protein is CALGELPPPMGAPYTDKLIF.

This clone came up a few times. The chain has TRDV1 and TRDJ1, with D perhaps TRDD3 (7 bases). The V gene's germline CDR1 is TSWWSYY and CDR2 QGS. Trimming cost V 0 bases and J 7 bases, with 27 bases left between them. The CDR3 extends over 19 amino acids. Here the CDR3 DNA reads TGTGCTCTTGGGGAACTAGTTGGGGTCCTACGTCGCTGGGGGGGTAAACTCATCTTT. Translating it yields CALGELVGVLRRWGGKLIF.

This chain uses TRDV1 with TRDJ1; no definite D call. The CDR3 contains 17 residues. Trimming stripped 1 base from V and 4 bases from J, with 19 bases between. Germline assignment: CDR1 TSWWSYY and CDR2 QGS. CDR3 in amino acids: CALGEPPPFPHIDKLIF. The CDR3 nucleotides read TGTGCTCTTGGGGAACCTCCCCCCTTTCCCCATATCGATAAACTCATCTTT.

This chain links TRDV1 with TRDJ1, with D uncertain. V lost 2 bases and J 3 bases, leaving 22 bases between the germline ends. The CDR3 covers 18 residues. Germline-derived CDR1 and CDR2 are TSWWSYY and QGS. The CDR3 loop reads CALGENRSATATADKLIF. The CDR3 DNA reads TGTGCTCTTGGGGAAAATCGGTCGGCTACTGCGACGGCCGATAAACTCATCTTT.

The rearrangement joins TRDV1 to TRDJ1; 11 nucleotides align to TRDD3. The CDR3 runs to 20 residues. Germline values: CDR1 TSWWSYY, CDR2 QGS. The J segment lost 2 bases and the V segment lost 3 bases, leaving 17 bases of the junction unmatched. The CDR3 region has the DNA TGTGCTCTTGGGGACCTCGAATTCCTACTGGGGGATATCAATACCGATAAACTCATCTTT. Its translation is CALGDLEFLLGDINTDKLIF.

The rearrangement uses TRDV1 and TRDJ1; 10 bases fit TRDD3. With 1 base clipped from V and 0 bases from J, the junction kept 11 bases outside the gene matches. The germline gives CDR1 TSWWSYY, CDR2 QGS. The length of the CDR3 is 19 residues. The CDR3 reads CALGEHTVLGDPNTDKLIF. In nucleotides, the CDR3 is TGTGCTCTTGGGGAACACACTGTACTGGGGGATCCGAACACCGATAAACTCATCTTT.

The chain employs TRDV1 and TRDJ1; either TRDD2 or TRDD3 may fit D (5 bases each). With 1 base removed from V and 2 bases from J, the gap between germline ends came to 47 bases. CDR1 and CDR2 from the germline V gene are TSWWSYY and QGS. The CDR3 is 27 amino acids. DNA of the CDR3: TGTGCTCTTGGGGAACGTAACCTACGTTGGTGGGGCTCGATCGATTGGACCTCGGATGGGACTACCGATAAACTCATCTTT. Amino acid sequence: CALGERNLRWWGSIDWTSDGTTDKLIF.

This clone occurred a few times. The genes are TRDV1 and TRDJ1; D gene ambiguous. The CDR3 consists of 18 residues. Germline CDR1 TSWWSYY, CDR2 QGS. Trimming pared 0 bases from V and 0 bases from J, leaving 17 bases between. CDR3 residues: CALGELTPRGKYTDKLIF. The CDR3 nucleotides read TGTGCTCTTGGGGAACTAACCCCCAGAGGGAAGTACACCGATAAACTCATCTTT.